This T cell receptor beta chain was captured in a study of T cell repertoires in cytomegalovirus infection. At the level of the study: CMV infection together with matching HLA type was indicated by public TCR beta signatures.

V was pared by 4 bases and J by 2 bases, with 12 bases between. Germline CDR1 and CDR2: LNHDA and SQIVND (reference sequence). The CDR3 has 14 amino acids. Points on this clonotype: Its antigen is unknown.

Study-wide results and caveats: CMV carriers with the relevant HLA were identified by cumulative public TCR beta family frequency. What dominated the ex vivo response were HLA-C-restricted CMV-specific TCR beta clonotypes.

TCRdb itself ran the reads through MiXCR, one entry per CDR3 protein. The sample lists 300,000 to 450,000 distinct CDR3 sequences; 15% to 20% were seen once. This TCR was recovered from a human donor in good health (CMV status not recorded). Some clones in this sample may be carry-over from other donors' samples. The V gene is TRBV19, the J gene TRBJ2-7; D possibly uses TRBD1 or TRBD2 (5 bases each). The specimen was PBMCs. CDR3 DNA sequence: TGTGCCAGTAGTACCGGGACGGTTACCTACGAGCAGTACTTC. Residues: CASSTGTVTYEQYF. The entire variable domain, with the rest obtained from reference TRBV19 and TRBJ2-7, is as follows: DGGITQSPKYLFRKEGQNVTLSCEQNLNHDAMYWYRQDPGQGLRLIYYSQIVNDFQKGDIAEGYSVSREKKESFPLTVTSAQKNPTAFYLCASSTGTVTYEQYFGPGTRLTVT.